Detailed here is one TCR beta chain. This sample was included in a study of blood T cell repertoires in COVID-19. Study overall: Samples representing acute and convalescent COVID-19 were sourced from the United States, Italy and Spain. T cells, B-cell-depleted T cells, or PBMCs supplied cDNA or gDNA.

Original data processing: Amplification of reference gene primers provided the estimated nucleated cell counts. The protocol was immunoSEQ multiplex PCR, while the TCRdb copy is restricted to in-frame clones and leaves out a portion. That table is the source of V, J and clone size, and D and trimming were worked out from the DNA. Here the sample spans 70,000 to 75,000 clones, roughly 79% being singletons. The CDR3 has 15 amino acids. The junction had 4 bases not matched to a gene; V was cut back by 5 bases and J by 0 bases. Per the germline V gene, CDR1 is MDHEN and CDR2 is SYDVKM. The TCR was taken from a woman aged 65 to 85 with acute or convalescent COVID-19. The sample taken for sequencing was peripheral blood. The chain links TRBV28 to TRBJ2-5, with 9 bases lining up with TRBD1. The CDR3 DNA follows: TGTGCCAGCAGTCGGGGGACAGGGTACCAAGAGACCCAGTACTTC. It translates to CASSRGTGYQETQYF. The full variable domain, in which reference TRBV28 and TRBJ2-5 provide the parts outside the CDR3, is DVKVTQSSRYLVKRTGEKVFLECVQDMDHENMFWYRQDPGLGLRLIYFSYDVKMKEKGDIPEGYSVSREKKERFSLILESASTNQTSMYLCASSRGTGYQETQYFGPGTRLLVL.